What follows are 5 T cell receptor beta chains derived from one specimen sequenced in a study of memory CD4+ T cells and cytomegalovirus serostatus. Produced via immunoSEQ multiplex PCR; TCRdb's table is partial and in-frame only. The data contain under 50,000 clones, approximately 78% of them singletons. The sort gate was single viable CD3+CD4+CD8-CD45RO+ cells for memory CD4+ T cells. The sample was memory CD4+ T cells from blood. The receptors derive from an adult in good health and CMV-seronegative.

This clone was observed a few times. Here the CDR3 DNA reads TGTGCTAGTGGTTTGGATGGGGGGAGGACTGAAGCTTTCTTT. Residues: CASGLDGGRTEAFF. This rearrangement joins TRBV12-5 to TRBJ1-1; tentatively, D is TRBD1 (5 bases). The V and J ends lost 1 base and 5 bases respectively, with 11 bases between them. The CDR3 loop spans 14 amino acids. Germline CDR1 LGHNT, CDR2 FRNRAP.

The rearrangement uses TRBV11-3 and TRBJ2-5, with a tentative D call TRBD1 (5 bases). With 2 bases removed from V and 4 bases from J, the gap between germline ends came to 11 bases. CDR1 SGHNT and CDR2 YENEEA come from the germline V gene. The length of the CDR3 is 14 residues. This chain's CDR3 is CASSLRQGSETQYF. The CDR3 bases are TGTGCCAGCAGCTTAAGGCAGGGTTCAGAGACCCAGTACTTC.

The chain combines TRBV28 with TRBJ1-2; D remains unclear. Trimming left V 1 base short and J 7 bases short, with 10 bases between. CDR1 is MDHEN, CDR2 SYDVKM, per germline. The CDR3 extends over 13 amino acids. The CDR3 sequence is CASSLSTKGGYTF. The DNA for the CDR3 is TGTGCCAGCAGTTTATCTACAAAGGGTGGCTACACCTTC.

The chain has TRBV5-4 and TRBJ2-2, with TRBD2 matching over 11 bases. The CDR3 spans 16 residues. Germline V lookup: CDR1 SGHNT, CDR2 YYREEE (reference sequence). Trimming took 1 base from V and 8 from J; bases not matched to a gene: 7. The CDR3 region is CASSLRLAGGPGELFF. Here the CDR3 DNA reads TGTGCCAGCAGCTTGAGGCTAGCGGGGGGTCCAGGGGAGCTGTTTTTT.

The chain employs TRBV2 and TRBJ1-2; 9 bases match TRBD1. The CDR3 loop spans 14 amino acids. V gave up 10 bases and J gave up 7 bases; unmatched junction bases: 13. Germline V gene sequence: CDR1 SNHLY, CDR2 FYNNEI. CDR3 sequence (DNA): TGTGCCATCCAAATACAGGGGGCCAGAAGTGGCTACACCTTC. Encoded protein: CAIQIQGARSGYTF. Variable domain in full (rest from reference TRBV2 and TRBJ1-2): EPEVTQTPSHQVTQMGQEVILRCVPISNHLYFYWYRQILGQKVEFLVSFYNNEISEKSEIFDDQFSVERPDGSNFTLKIRSTKLEDSAMYFCAIQIQGARSGYTFGSGTRLTVV.